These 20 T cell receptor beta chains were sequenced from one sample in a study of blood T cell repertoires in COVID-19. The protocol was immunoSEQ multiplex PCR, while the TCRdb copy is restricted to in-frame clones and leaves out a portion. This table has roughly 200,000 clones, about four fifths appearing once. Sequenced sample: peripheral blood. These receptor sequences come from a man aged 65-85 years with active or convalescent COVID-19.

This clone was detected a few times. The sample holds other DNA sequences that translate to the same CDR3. CDR3 region: CASSEQGGNTGELFF. The CDR3, as DNA: TGTGCCAGCAGTGAGCAGGGGGGTAACACCGGGGAGCTGTTTTTT. The rearrangement uses TRBV2 and TRBJ2-2; D might be TRBD1 (7 bases). The CDR3 extends over 15 amino acids. Germline V CDR1 and CDR2: SNHLY, FYNNEI. The V end lost 3 bases, the J end lost 2 bases, and 10 bases lay between the germline ends.

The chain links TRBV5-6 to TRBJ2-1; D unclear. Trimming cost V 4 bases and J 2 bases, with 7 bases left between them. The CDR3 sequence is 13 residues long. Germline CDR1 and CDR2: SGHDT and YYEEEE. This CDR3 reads CASSPETYNEQFF. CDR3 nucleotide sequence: TGTGCCAGCAGCCCTGAGACCTACAATGAGCAGTTCTTC. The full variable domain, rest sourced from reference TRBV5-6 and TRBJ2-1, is DAGVTQSPTHLIKTRGQQVTLRCSPKSGHDTVSWYQQALGQGPQFIFQYYEEEERQRGNFPDRFSGHQFPNYSSELNVNALLLGDSALYLCASSPETYNEQFFGPGTRLTVL.

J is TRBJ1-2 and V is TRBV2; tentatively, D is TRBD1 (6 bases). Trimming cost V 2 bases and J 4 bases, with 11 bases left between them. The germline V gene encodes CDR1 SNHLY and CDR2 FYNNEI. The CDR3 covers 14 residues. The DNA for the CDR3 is TGTGCCAGCAGTGAACGGGGGGCAAGCTATGGCTACACCTTC. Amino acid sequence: CASSERGASYGYTF.

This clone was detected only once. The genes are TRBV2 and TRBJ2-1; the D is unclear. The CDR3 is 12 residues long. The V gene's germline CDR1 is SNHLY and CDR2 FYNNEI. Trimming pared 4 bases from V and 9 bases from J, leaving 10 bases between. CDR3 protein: CASSAVGAEQFF. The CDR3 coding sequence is TGTGCCAGCAGTGCAGTGGGCGCTGAGCAGTTCTTC.

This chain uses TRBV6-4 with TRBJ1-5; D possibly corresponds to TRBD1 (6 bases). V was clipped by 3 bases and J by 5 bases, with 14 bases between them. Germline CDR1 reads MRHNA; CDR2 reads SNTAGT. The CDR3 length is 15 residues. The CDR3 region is CASSEFPGDDQPQHF. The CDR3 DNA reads TGTGCCAGCAGTGAGTTCCCAGGGGACGATCAGCCCCAGCATTTT.

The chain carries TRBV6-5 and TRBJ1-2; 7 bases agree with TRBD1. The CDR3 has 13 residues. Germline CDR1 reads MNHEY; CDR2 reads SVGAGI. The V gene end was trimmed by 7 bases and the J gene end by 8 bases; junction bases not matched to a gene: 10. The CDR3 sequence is CASTTDRAGGYTF. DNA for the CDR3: TGTGCCAGCACCACTGACAGGGCGGGAGGCTACACCTTC.

The CDR3 nucleotides read TGTGCCAGCAGTTCCGGTCCCACCTATGGCTACACCTTC. This gives the protein CASSSGPTYGYTF. V is TRBV28 and J is TRBJ1-2; no definite D call. Trimming took off 4 bases at V and 4 bases at J, with 10 bases between the two ends. Per germline, CDR1 MDHEN and CDR2 SYDVKM. This CDR3 contains 13 residues.

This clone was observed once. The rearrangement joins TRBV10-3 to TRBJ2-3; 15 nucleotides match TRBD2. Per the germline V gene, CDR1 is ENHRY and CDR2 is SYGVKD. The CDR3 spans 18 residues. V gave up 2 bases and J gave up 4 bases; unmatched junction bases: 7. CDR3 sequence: CAISEAPGLAGGADTQYF. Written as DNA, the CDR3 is TGTGCCATCAGTGAGGCCCCGGGACTAGCGGGAGGAGCAGATACGCAGTATTTT.

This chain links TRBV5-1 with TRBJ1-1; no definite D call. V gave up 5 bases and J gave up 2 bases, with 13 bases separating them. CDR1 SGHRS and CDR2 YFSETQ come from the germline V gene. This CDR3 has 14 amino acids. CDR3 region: CASSKSEPNTEAFF. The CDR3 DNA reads TGCGCCAGCAGTAAGTCCGAGCCTAACACTGAAGCTTTCTTT.

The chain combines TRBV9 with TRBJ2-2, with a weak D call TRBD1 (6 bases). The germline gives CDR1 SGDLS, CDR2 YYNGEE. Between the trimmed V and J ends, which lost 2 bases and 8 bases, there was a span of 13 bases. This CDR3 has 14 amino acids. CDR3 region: CASSVVQGGGELFF. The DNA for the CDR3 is TGTGCCAGCAGCGTGGTACAGGGTGGTGGGGAGCTGTTTTTT.

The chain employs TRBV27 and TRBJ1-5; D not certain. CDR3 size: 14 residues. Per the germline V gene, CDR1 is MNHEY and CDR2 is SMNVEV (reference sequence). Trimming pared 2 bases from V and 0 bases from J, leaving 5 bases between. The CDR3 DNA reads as TGTGCCAGCAGTTTACGGGATAGCAATCAGCCCCAGCATTTT. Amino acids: CASSLRDSNQPQHF.

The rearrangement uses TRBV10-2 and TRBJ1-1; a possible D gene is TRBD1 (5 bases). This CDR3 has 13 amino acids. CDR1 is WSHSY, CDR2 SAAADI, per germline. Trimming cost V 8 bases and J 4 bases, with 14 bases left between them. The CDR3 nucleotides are TGCGCCAGCCTTGGGGGGAAGCGCACTGAAGCTTTCTTT. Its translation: CASLGGKRTEAFF.

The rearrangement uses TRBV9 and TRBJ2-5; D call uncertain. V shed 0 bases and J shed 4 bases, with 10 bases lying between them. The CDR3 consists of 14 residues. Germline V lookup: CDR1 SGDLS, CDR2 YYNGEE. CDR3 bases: TGTGCCAGCAGCGTAGCTTCAGGTGTAGAGACCCAGTACTTC. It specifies CASSVASGVETQYF.

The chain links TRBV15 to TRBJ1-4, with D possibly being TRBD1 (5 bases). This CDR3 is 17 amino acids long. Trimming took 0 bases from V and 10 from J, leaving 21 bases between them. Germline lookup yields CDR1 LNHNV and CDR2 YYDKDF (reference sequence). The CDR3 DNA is TGTGCCACCAGCAGAGAGCAGGGTCGTTCTCTGGCCGTAAAACTGTTTTTT. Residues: CATSREQGRSLAVKLFF.

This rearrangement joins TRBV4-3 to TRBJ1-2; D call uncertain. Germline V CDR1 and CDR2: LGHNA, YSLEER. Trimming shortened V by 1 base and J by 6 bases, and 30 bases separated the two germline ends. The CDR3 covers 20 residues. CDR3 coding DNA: TGCGCCAGCAGCCAAGGACCGGGGAGGACTTCGTCCTCCGGTGCGGATGGCTACACCTTC. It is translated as CASSQGPGRTSSSGADGYTF.

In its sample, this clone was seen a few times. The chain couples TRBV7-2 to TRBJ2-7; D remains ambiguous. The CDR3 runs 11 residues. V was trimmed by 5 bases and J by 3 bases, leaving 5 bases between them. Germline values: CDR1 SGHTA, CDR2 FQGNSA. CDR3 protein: CASSHYYEQYF. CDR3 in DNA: TGTGCCAGCAGCCACTACTACGAGCAGTACTTC. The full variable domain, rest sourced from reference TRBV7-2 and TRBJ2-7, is GAGVSQSPSNKVTEKGKDVELRCDPISGHTALYWYRQSLGQGLEFLIYFQGNSAPDKSGLPSDRFSAERTGGSVSTLTIQRTQQEDSAVYLCASSHYYEQYFGPGTRLTVT.

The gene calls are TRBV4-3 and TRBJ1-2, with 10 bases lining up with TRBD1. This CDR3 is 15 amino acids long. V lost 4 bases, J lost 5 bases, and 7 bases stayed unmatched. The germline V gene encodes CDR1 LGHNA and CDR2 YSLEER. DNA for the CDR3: TGCGCCAGCAGCCCAACTGGACAGGGGGGATATGGCTACACCTTC. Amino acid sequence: CASSPTGQGGYGYTF.

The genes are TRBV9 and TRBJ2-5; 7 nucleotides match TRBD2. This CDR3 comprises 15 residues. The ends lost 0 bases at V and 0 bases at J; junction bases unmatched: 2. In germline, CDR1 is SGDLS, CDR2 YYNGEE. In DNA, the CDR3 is TGTGCCAGCAGCGTAGGTGGGACTAACCAAGAGACCCAGTACTTC. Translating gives CASSVGGTNQETQYF.

The CDR3 nucleotides read TGTGCCACGCAACCGGGACTAGGGGGTAATGAGCAGTTCTTC. Its translation is CATQPGLGGNEQFF. The chain has TRBV10-3 and TRBJ2-1, with TRBD2 matching 8 bases. The junction had 12 bases not matched to a gene; V was cut back by 10 bases and J by 7 bases. From germline, CDR1 is ENHRY and CDR2 SYGVKD. This CDR3 region has 14 residues.

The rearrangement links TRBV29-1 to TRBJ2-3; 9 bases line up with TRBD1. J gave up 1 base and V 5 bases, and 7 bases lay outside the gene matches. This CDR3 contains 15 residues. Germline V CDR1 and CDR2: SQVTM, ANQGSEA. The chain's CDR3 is CSVPGYRGRTDTQYF. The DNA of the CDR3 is TGCAGCGTTCCTGGCTACAGGGGGCGCACAGATACGCAGTATTTT.